These 9 T cell receptor beta chains originate from one sample sequenced in a study of spatial heterogeneity in lung cancer. Time point meaning: sample taken at primary tumor resection. TCRdb used MiXCR to reprocess the 5' RACE reads, holding one entry per CDR3 protein. The data show some 37,000 distinct CDR3 sequences, 6.5% to 8.5% seen once. The sequencing here drew on PBMCs, taken at surgery. The receptors originated from a male donor with early-stage non-small cell lung cancer.

The table lists this clonotype with many counts. The V and J genes are TRBV12-3 or TRBV12-4 and TRBJ2-4; 9 positions agree with TRBD1. Unmatched junction bases numbered 12, after V lost 7 bases and J lost 5 bases. CDR3 length: 16 residues. The CDR3: CASTIGQGRNQNIQYF. The CDR3 nucleotides read TGTGCCAGCACCATAGGACAGGGGAGGAACCAAAACATTCAGTACTTC.

The table lists this clonotype with a few counts. The V gene is TRBV12-3 or TRBV12-4, the J gene TRBJ1-1; D is ambiguous. Trimming left V 6 bases short and J 2 bases short, with 16 bases between. CDR3 length: 15 residues. The CDR3 protein is CASSFLNTRNTEAFF. As DNA, the CDR3 is TGTGCCAGCAGCTTTTTGAATACACGTAACACTGAAGCTTTCTTT.

At least ten counts were recorded for this clonotype. This chain uses TRBV27 with TRBJ1-5, with unresolved D. CDR1 and CDR2 from the germline V gene are MNHEY and SMNVEV (reference sequence). There are 14 residues in the CDR3. The germline V and J ends were trimmed by 3 bases and 3 bases, with 9 bases remaining between them. The CDR3 bases are TGTGCCAGCAGTTTCCTGGGGTACAATCAGCCCCAGCATTTT. As protein: CASSFLGYNQPQHF.

In its sample, this clonotype was seen many times. The V and J genes are TRBV5-4 and TRBJ1-1; D is unresolved. This CDR3 is 14 amino acids long. Germline V gene sequence: CDR1 SGHNT, CDR2 YYREEE (reference sequence). Trimming removed 4 bases at V and 5 bases at J, with 15 bases between. The CDR3 here is CASSQDSKGTEAFF. The CDR3 bases are TGTGCCAGCAGCCAGGACTCCAAAGGGACTGAAGCTTTCTTT. Complete variable domain (other parts from reference TRBV5-4 and TRBJ1-1): ETGVTQSPTHLIKTRGQQVTLRCSSQSGHNTVSWYQQALGQGPQFIFQYYREEENGRGNFPPRFSGLQFPNYSSELNVNALELDDSALYLCASSQDSKGTEAFFGQGTRLTVV.

Many counts were recorded for this clonotype. This sequence joins TRBV7-8 and TRBJ1-1, with no clear D. The germline gives CDR1 SGHVS, CDR2 FQNEAQ. Trimming removed 1 base from V and 3 bases from J, with 12 bases in between. This CDR3 spans 15 amino acids. Written as DNA, the CDR3 is TGTGCCAGCAGCTTAGTCCCGGGGAGGGACACTGAAGCTTTCTTT. The encoded protein is CASSLVPGRDTEAFF. The full variable domain, rest sourced from reference TRBV7-8 and TRBJ1-1, is GAGVSQSPRYKVAKRGQDVALRCDPISGHVSLFWYQQALGQGPEFLTYFQNEAQLDKSGLPSDRFFAERPEGSVSTLKIQRTQQEDSAVYLCASSLVPGRDTEAFFGQGTRLTVV.

This clonotype was detected ten times or more. This chain links TRBV3-1 with TRBJ2-5, with TRBD2 matching 11 bases. CDR3 size: 16 residues. V trimming: 2 bases; J trimming: 1 base; junction bases outside the gene matches: 3. Germline CDR1 is LGHDT and CDR2 is YNNKEL (reference sequence). As DNA, the CDR3 is TGTGCCAGCAGCCAATCCCTAGCGGGAGGCCAAGAGACCCAGTACTTC. It encodes CASSQSLAGGQETQYF.

The chain couples TRBV7-8 to TRBJ1-5; 7 nucleotides agree with TRBD1. CDR3 length equals 16 residues. From germline, CDR1 is SGHVS and CDR2 FQNEAQ. Trimming removed 1 base from V and 4 bases from J; junction bases left unmatched: 7. The CDR3 nucleotides read TGTGCCAGCAGCTTAGAGACGGGACAGTTAAATCAGCCCCAGCATTTT. This encodes CASSLETGQLNQPQHF. Looking up the rest from reference TRBV7-8 and TRBJ1-5 gives the full variable domain: GAGVSQSPRYKVAKRGQDVALRCDPISGHVSLFWYQQALGQGPEFLTYFQNEAQLDKSGLPSDRFFAERPEGSVSTLKIQRTQQEDSAVYLCASSLETGQLNQPQHFGDGTRLSIL.

This clonotype has at least ten counts. The J gene is TRBJ2-1, the V gene TRBV6-2 or TRBV6-3; 7 bases line up with TRBD2. Trimming took 6 bases from V and 6 from J; bases not matched to a gene: 8. The CDR3 extends over 14 amino acids. CDR1 and CDR2 from the germline V gene are MNHEY and SVGEGT. The CDR3 reads CASREDGRTNEQFF. The CDR3 coding sequence is TGTGCCAGCAGAGAAGACGGGAGGACCAATGAGCAGTTCTTC.

This clonotype was picked up a small number of times. The chain links TRBV5-1 to TRBJ2-1; TRBD2 aligns across 7 bases. The germline gives CDR1 SGHRS, CDR2 YFSETQ. The CDR3 has 18 residues. The V gene end was trimmed by 0 bases and the J gene end by 0 bases; junction bases not matched to a gene: 9. The CDR3: CASSLGLAVTGSYNEQFF. The CDR3 coding sequence is TGCGCCAGCAGCTTGGGTCTAGCGGTCACGGGCTCCTACAATGAGCAGTTCTTC.